These 15 T cell receptor beta chains originate from one sample sequenced in a study of blood T cell repertoires in COVID-19. TCRdb's copy holds only in-frame clones and misses some; the assay was immunoSEQ multiplex PCR. This sample has roughly 170,000 clones, with around 87% found just once. Input material: peripheral blood. These receptors were obtained from a man aged 35 to 55 with active or convalescent COVID-19.

This chain connects TRBV28 to TRBJ1-1; D perhaps matches TRBD1 (6 bases). V lost 7 bases and J lost 0, with 12 bases in between. The CDR3 runs 14 residues. CDR1 MDHEN and CDR2 SYDVKM come from the germline V gene. CDR3 in amino acids: CASTLGQMNTEAFF. As DNA, the CDR3 is TGTGCCAGCACCTTGGGACAAATGAACACTGAAGCTTTCTTT.

This clone was seen once. The chain carries TRBV5-1 and TRBJ1-4, with D perhaps TRBD1 (6 bases). Trimming took 0 bases from V and 3 from J, leaving 12 bases between them. This CDR3 comprises 16 residues. Germline loops: CDR1 SGHRS, CDR2 YFSETQ. The CDR3 sequence is CASSLGRGAANEKLFF. CDR3 nucleotide sequence: TGCGCCAGCAGCTTGGGCAGGGGCGCAGCTAATGAAAAACTGTTTTTT.

The chain joins TRBV7-3 to TRBJ1-6; D remains unclear. V was cut by 5 bases and J by 7 bases, with 15 bases left in between. Germline V gene data show CDR1 as SGHTA and CDR2 as FQGTGA. The length of the CDR3 is 15 residues. The CDR3: CASSPRADRNSPLHF. The DNA of the CDR3 is TGTGCCAGCAGCCCCCGAGCGGATAGAAATTCACCCCTCCACTTT.

This chain uses TRBV12-1 with TRBJ1-1. TRBV12-1 is a listed pseudogene. There are 14 residues in the CDR3. The CDR3 region is CASTLSVFTYEAFF. For the CDR3, the DNA is TGTGCCAGCACCCTTTCGGTCTTTACCTATGAAGCTTTCTTT.

The chain links TRBV3-1 (or the pseudogene TRBV3-2) to TRBJ1-1; TRBD1 matches 9 bases. With 4 bases clipped from V and 7 bases from J, the junction kept 7 bases outside the gene matches. CDR1 and CDR2 from the germline V gene are LGHDT and YNNKEL (reference sequence). This CDR3 has 14 residues. The CDR3 here is CASSPLQGAGEAFF. The CDR3 DNA reads as TGTGCCAGCAGCCCACTACAGGGGGCGGGTGAAGCTTTCTTT.

The chain is built from TRBV12-3 or TRBV12-4 and TRBJ2-3, with D maybe TRBD2 (5 bases). V dropped 3 bases and J dropped 5 bases, with 6 bases sitting between them. This CDR3 contains 12 residues. In nucleotides, the CDR3 is TGTGCCAGCAGTTTTGGAGGAGATACGCAGTATTTT. Translating gives CASSFGGDTQYF.

This clone came up once. The chain recombines TRBV7-6 with TRBJ1-1; D possibly corresponds to TRBD1 (5 bases). Trimming cost V 2 bases and J 0 bases, with 7 bases left between them. The germline V gene has CDR1 SGHVS and CDR2 FNYEAQ. The CDR3 has 14 amino acids. The CDR3 loop is CASSLTGMNTEAFF. The CDR3 bases are TGTGCCAGCAGCTTAACAGGAATGAACACTGAAGCTTTCTTT.

In its sample, this clone was seen a few times. The V gene is TRBV4-2, the J gene TRBJ1-1, with D possibly matching TRBD1 (6 bases). Germline CDR1 LGHNA, CDR2 YNFKEQ. The length of the CDR3 is 16 residues. V shed 0 bases and J shed 2 bases, with 13 bases lying between them. CDR3 bases: TGTGCCAGCAGCCAAGATAGGGGACATCAAAACACTGAAGCTTTCTTT. Protein sequence: CASSQDRGHQNTEAFF.

The V call is TRBV10-3, the J call TRBJ1-3, with D possibly being TRBD1 (5 bases). This CDR3 contains 13 residues. V was trimmed by 7 bases and J by 4 bases, leaving 11 bases between them. Germline V CDR1 and CDR2: ENHRY, SYGVKD. As DNA, the CDR3 is TGTGCCATCACCCCAGGGCACGGAAACACCATATATTTT. Its translation is CAITPGHGNTIYF.

The rearrangement joins TRBV9 to TRBJ2-3, with TRBD2 as a possible D gene (5 bases). This CDR3 has 16 residues. CDR1 is SGDLS, CDR2 YYNGEE, per germline. The V and J ends lost 4 bases and 2 bases respectively, with 17 bases between them. The CDR3 DNA reads as TGTGCCAGCAGCCTCGAGGGTGCCATACCCACAGATACGCAGTATTTT. Translating it yields CASSLEGAIPTDTQYF.

The rearrangement joins TRBV7-3 to TRBJ2-2; 8 bases line up with TRBD2. The V gene end was trimmed by 3 bases and the J gene end by 7 bases; junction bases not matched to a gene: 7. The CDR3 sequence is 15 residues long. CDR1 SGHTA and CDR2 FQGTGA come from the germline V gene. The chain's CDR3 is CASSLAGGAGGELFF. DNA for the CDR3: TGTGCCAGCAGCTTGGCCGGGGGGGCCGGCGGGGAGCTGTTTTTT.

J is TRBJ1-1 and V is TRBV29-1; possible D gene TRBD1, 5 bases. The CDR3 runs 11 residues. The V end lost 5 bases, the J end lost 3 bases, and 7 bases lay between the germline ends. The V gene's germline CDR1 is SQVTM and CDR2 ANQGSEA. CDR3 DNA sequence: TGCAGCGTTACCAGGGACACTGAAGCTTTCTTT. Its protein is CSVTRDTEAFF.

V usage is TRBV28 and J usage is TRBJ2-4; 7 nucleotides match TRBD1. J lost 6 bases, V lost 8 bases, and 4 bases had no gene match. Germline CDR1 MDHEN, CDR2 SYDVKM. The CDR3 sequence is 12 residues long. The CDR3 protein is CASQDRLNIQYF. The CDR3 nucleotides are TGTGCCAGCCAGGACAGGTTAAACATTCAGTACTTC. Supplemented by reference TRBV28 and TRBJ2-4, the full variable domain reads DVKVTQSSRYLVKRTGEKVFLECVQDMDHENMFWYRQDPGLGLRLIYFSYDVKMKEKGDIPEGYSVSREKKERFSLILESASTNQTSMYLCASQDRLNIQYFGAGTRLSVL.

The rearrangement links TRBV6-2 or TRBV6-3 to TRBJ2-1; the match to TRBD2 covers 8 bases. This CDR3 has 16 residues. The V gene's germline CDR1 is MNHEY and CDR2 SVGEGT. Trimming took 2 bases from V and 6 from J; bases not matched to a gene: 9. CDR3 bases: TGTGCCAGCAGTTACGTTGCGGGGGGTCTGTCCAATGAGCAGTTCTTC. It specifies CASSYVAGGLSNEQFF.

This clone was observed a handful of times. The J gene is TRBJ1-2, the V gene TRBV2; D may be TRBD1 (5 bases). This CDR3 is built from 14 residues. Trimming took off 5 bases at V and 4 bases at J, with 14 bases between the two ends. Germline CDR1 and CDR2: SNHLY and FYNNEI. The CDR3 nucleotides read TGTGCCAGCAGTTCAACACAGGCCCTCTATGGCTACACCTTC. This encodes CASSSTQALYGYTF.